Listed here are 19 T cell receptor beta chains from one sample, sequenced in a study of vaccination effects on CD4 cells after COVID-19 (dated by TCRdb to between 2021 and 2024). Their recognized antigens are unknown. In the ViraFEST assay, PBMC were stimulated with viral peptide pools, and TCR sequencing was then used to find antigen-specific CD4+ T cell clonotypes based on their expansion. After more than 9 days of culture, CD4+ T cells were isolated with the EasySep CD4+ T cell isolation kit. Each participant received two doses of an mRNA SARS-CoV-2 vaccine, either BNT162b2 or mRNA-1273. Library generation was performed with the immunoSEQ multiplex PCR assay. The immuneACCESS repertoire file appears here via TCRdb, limited to in-frame rearrangements. These files lack a portion of the clones; in checked studies, under half of the deficit traces to unresolved V genes, and the cause of the others is not known. A total of fewer than 85,000 clones appear in this sample, 76% of them only once. 0.85% to 1% of the sample belongs to the ten largest clones.

The sequenced sample was CD4+ T cells from PBMCs cultured with HCoV-OC43 spike peptides, obtained after COVID-19 vaccination. The sample's cell subset or site, from its label and the paper: HCoV-OC43 spike overlapping peptide pool stimulation. All receptors come from a human donor who received a COVID-19 vaccine.

The chain is built from TRBV10-1 and TRBJ2-5; 12 bases fit TRBD2. Germline lookup yields CDR1 WNHNN and CDR2 SYGVQD (reference sequence). J lost 1 base, V lost 0 bases, and 3 bases had no gene match. The CDR3 is 17 residues long. CDR3 loop: CASSESGLAGIQETQYF. The CDR3 region has the DNA TGCGCCAGCAGTGAGTCCGGACTAGCGGGGATCCAAGAGACCCAGTACTTC.

This clone is a singleton in its sample. The chain carries TRBV18 and TRBJ1-4; D is ambiguous. Trimming pared 3 bases from V and 0 bases from J, leaving 17 bases between. Germline V gene sequence: CDR1 KGHSH, CDR2 LQKENI. This CDR3 has 18 amino acids. The CDR3 region is CASSPTRAQFTTNEKLFF. The CDR3, as DNA: TGTGCCAGCTCACCGACAAGGGCCCAATTCACAACTAATGAAAAACTGTTTTTT. The full variable domain, completed using reference TRBV18 and TRBJ1-4, is NAGVMQNPRHLVRRRGQEARLRCSPMKGHSHVYWYRQLPEEGLKFMVYLQKENIIDESGMPKERFSAEFPKEGPSILRIQQVVRGDSAAYFCASSPTRAQFTTNEKLFFGSGTQLSVL.

This clone came up a few times. The gene calls are TRBV27 and TRBJ1-1; D unresolved. The V end was cut by 7 bases, the J end by 5 bases, with 23 bases between. This CDR3 spans 16 amino acids. Germline assignment: CDR1 MNHEY and CDR2 SMNVEV (reference sequence). CDR3 nucleotide sequence: TGTGCCAGCACCTCCGCAGGCCTTGGCTTGGGGACTGAAGCTTTCTTT. Its protein is CASTSAGLGLGTEAFF.

The chain has TRBV10-3 and TRBJ1-2; a possible D gene is TRBD1 (5 bases). Germline CDR1 is ENHRY and CDR2 is SYGVKD. The CDR3 extends over 13 amino acids. The V gene lost 2 bases and the J gene lost 2 bases, with 6 bases spanning the gap. The CDR3 nucleotides are TGTGCCATCAGTGAGGGGGGAAACTATGGCTACACCTTC. Translation: CAISEGGNYGYTF.

There are a few counts of this clone. The chain uses TRBV29-1 and TRBJ2-2; the D gene is possibly TRBD1 (5 bases). V lost 6 bases and J lost 0, with 14 bases in between. From germline, CDR1 is SQVTM and CDR2 ANQGSEA. The CDR3 sequence is 15 residues long. The CDR3 DNA reads TGCAGCGTCCTGACAGCCACGGCGAACACCGGGGAGCTGTTTTTT. This codes for CSVLTATANTGELFF.

The chain couples TRBV15 to TRBJ1-4; D is unresolved. The germline V gene has CDR1 LNHNV and CDR2 YYDKDF (reference sequence). The germline V and J ends were trimmed by 3 bases and 13 bases, with 12 bases remaining between them. CDR3 length equals 12 residues. The CDR3 loop is CATSRRSGGLFF. In DNA, the CDR3 is TGTGCCACCAGCAGGAGATCCGGAGGACTGTTTTTT.

The chain combines TRBV3-1 (or the pseudogene TRBV3-2) with TRBJ1-3; D might be TRBD1 (5 bases). The CDR3 has 14 residues. The germline gives CDR1 LGHDT, CDR2 YNNKEL (reference sequence). V was shortened by 1 base and J by 3 bases, with 7 bases between the two germline ends. The CDR3 reads CASSQGGNGNTIYF. CDR3 DNA: TGTGCCAGCAGCCAAGGGGGGAATGGAAACACCATATATTTT.

V is TRBV7-3 and J is TRBJ1-4; perhaps TRBD1 as D (5 bases). The CDR3 is made up of 13 amino acids. Germline V gives CDR1 SGHTA, CDR2 FQGTGA. V shed 4 bases and J shed 3 bases, with 6 bases lying between them. CDR3 bases: TGTGCCAGCAGCTGGGGACCTAATGAAAAACTGTTTTTT. Translating gives CASSWGPNEKLFF.

V and J are TRBV6-5 and TRBJ1-2, with unresolved D. This CDR3 is built from 14 residues. Germline V gives CDR1 MNHEY, CDR2 SVGAGI. V shed 6 bases and J shed 2 bases, with 13 bases lying between them. CDR3 in amino acids: CASSPLAQNYGYTF. The CDR3 DNA reads TGTGCCAGCAGCCCCCTCGCGCAGAACTATGGCTACACCTTC.

This chain joins TRBV6-2 or TRBV6-3 and TRBJ2-7; tentatively, D is TRBD1 (5 bases). Germline V gene sequence: CDR1 MNHEY, CDR2 SVGEGT. V shed 2 bases and J shed 6 bases, with 11 bases lying between them. CDR3 length: 13 amino acids. CDR3 nucleotide sequence: TGTGCCAGCAGTTACGGTCACAGGTTCGAGCAGTACGTC. It encodes CASSYGHRFEQYV.

The chain combines TRBV11-2 with TRBJ1-2; D remains ambiguous. This CDR3 has 14 residues. V lost 0 bases and J 4 bases, leaving 9 bases between the germline ends. Germline assignment: CDR1 SGHAT and CDR2 FQNNGV. The DNA of the CDR3 is TGTGCCAGCAGCTTAGAGAGCAGGTTCTATGGCTACACCTTC. Its translation: CASSLESRFYGYTF.

The gene calls are TRBV5-1 and TRBJ1-1; 7 nucleotides match TRBD1. From germline, CDR1 is SGHRS and CDR2 YFSETQ. CDR3 length equals 16 residues. The J segment lost 6 bases and the V segment lost 1 base, leaving 12 bases of the junction unmatched. The CDR3 is CASSLSQGRAYSEAFF. As DNA, the CDR3 is TGCGCCAGCAGCTTGTCACAGGGGAGGGCATACTCTGAAGCTTTCTTT.

This clone appeared a single time. V usage is TRBV4-3 and J usage is TRBJ1-1; the match to TRBD1 covers 11 bases. The CDR3 totals 15 residues. V trimming: 3 bases; J trimming: 4 bases; junction bases outside the gene matches: 4. CDR1 and CDR2 from the germline V gene are LGHNA and YSLEER. The DNA for the CDR3 is TGCGCCAGCAGCCACTCCGGGACAGGGGGCACTGAAGCTTTCTTT. Residues: CASSHSGTGGTEAFF.

The chain has TRBV29-1 and TRBJ2-2; D may be TRBD2 (6 bases). The CDR3 length is 14 residues. V was shortened by 3 bases and J by 6 bases, with 14 bases between the two germline ends. From germline, CDR1 is SQVTM and CDR2 ANQGSEA. CDR3 sequence: CSVDGGAGSGELFF. CDR3 coding DNA: TGCAGCGTTGACGGGGGAGCAGGCTCCGGGGAGCTGTTTTTT.

The chain recombines TRBV28 with TRBJ2-7, with TRBD1 matching over 8 bases. Germline CDR1 and CDR2: MDHEN and SYDVKM. With 6 bases clipped from V and 4 bases from J, the junction kept 5 bases outside the gene matches. CDR3 size: 13 residues. CDR3 residues: CASRVQGAYEQYV. Written as DNA, the CDR3 is TGTGCCAGCAGGGTTCAGGGGGCATACGAGCAGTACGTC.

This clone occurred once. The chain uses TRBV5-1 and TRBJ1-2, with D perhaps TRBD1 (6 bases). Looked up from germline, CDR1 is SGHRS and CDR2 is YFSETQ. The V gene lost 7 bases and the J gene lost 3 bases, with 28 bases spanning the gap. This CDR3 spans 18 amino acids. The CDR3 protein is CASGSPARIRGDDYGYTF. As DNA, the CDR3 is TGCGCCAGCGGTTCGCCCGCCCGAATTAGGGGGGATGACTATGGCTACACCTTC.

The rearrangement links TRBV5-4 to TRBJ2-5; TRBD2 might be the D (5 bases). Germline CDR1 SGHNT, CDR2 YYREEE (reference sequence). V gave up 4 bases and J gave up 5 bases, with 15 bases separating them. This CDR3 region has 14 residues. This chain's CDR3 is CASSLIREGETQYF. For the CDR3, the DNA is TGTGCCAGCAGCCTCATTCGGGAAGGGGAGACCCAGTACTTC.

The V gene is TRBV12-3 or TRBV12-4, the J gene TRBJ1-2, with no clear D. The CDR3 loop spans 12 amino acids. The V gene lost 2 bases and the J gene lost 8 bases, with 9 bases spanning the gap. In DNA form, the CDR3 reads TGTGCCAGCAGTTTATCGACGGGCGGCTACACCTTC. Protein: CASSLSTGGYTF.

The chain carries TRBV9 and TRBJ2-1, with a weak D call TRBD1 (5 bases). This CDR3 has 13 amino acids. Germline values: CDR1 SGDLS, CDR2 YYNGEE. Deletions cut 3 bases from V and 6 bases from J, with 10 bases between. The CDR3 spells CASSAGHRNEQFF. For the CDR3, the DNA is TGTGCCAGCAGCGCTGGACACCGCAATGAGCAGTTCTTC.